The sequence of this T cell receptor beta chain was determined in a study of T cell responses to AZD1222 COVID-19 vaccine. CDR1 WSHSY and CDR2 SAAADI come from the germline V gene. The CDR3 loop spans 13 amino acids. The V segment lost 8 bases and the J segment 2 bases; nucleotides outside the gene matches: 4. Sequenced by immunoSEQ multiplex PCR; TCRdb stores in-frame clones only, minus some. Of approximately 130,000 clones detected, under 95% appear once; the ten largest clones hold almost 5.5%. The chain links TRBV10-2 to TRBJ2-7; TRBD1 agrees at 9 bases. This clonotype was obtained from an adult in good health. The source material was peripheral blood, sampled on day 0 of AZD1222 vaccination. This CDR3 reads CASGQGKAYEQYF. The DNA of the CDR3 is TGCGCCAGCGGACAGGGGAAGGCCTACGAGCAGTACTTC.